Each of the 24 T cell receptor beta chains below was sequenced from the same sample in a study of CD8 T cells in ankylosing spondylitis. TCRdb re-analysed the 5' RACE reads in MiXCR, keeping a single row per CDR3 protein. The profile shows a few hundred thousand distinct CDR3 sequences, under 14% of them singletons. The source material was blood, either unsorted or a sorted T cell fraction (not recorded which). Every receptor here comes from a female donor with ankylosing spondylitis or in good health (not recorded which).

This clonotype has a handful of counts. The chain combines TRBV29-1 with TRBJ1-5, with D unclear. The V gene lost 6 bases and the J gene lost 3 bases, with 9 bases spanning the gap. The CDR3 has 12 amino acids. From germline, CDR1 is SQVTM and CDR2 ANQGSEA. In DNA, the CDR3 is TGCAGCGTCCGGGATTTCAATCAGCCCCAGCATTTT. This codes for CSVRDFNQPQHF.

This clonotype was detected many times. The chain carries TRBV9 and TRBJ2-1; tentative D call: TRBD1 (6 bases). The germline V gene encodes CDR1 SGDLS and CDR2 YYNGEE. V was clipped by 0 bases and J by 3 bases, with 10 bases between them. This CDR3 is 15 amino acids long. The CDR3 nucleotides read TGTGCCAGCAGCGTAGAGACAGGCCTCTACAATGAGCAGTTCTTC. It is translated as CASSVETGLYNEQFF.

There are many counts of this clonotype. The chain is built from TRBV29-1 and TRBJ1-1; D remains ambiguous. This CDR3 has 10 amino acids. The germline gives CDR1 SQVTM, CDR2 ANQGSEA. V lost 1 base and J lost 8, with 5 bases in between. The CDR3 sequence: CSVEVGEAFF. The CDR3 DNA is TGCAGCGTTGAAGTCGGGGAAGCTTTCTTT.

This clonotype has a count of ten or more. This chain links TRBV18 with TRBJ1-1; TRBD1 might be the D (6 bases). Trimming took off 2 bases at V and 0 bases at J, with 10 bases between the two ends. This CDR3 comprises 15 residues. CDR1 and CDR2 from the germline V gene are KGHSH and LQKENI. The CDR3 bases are TGTGCCAGCTCACCAGGAGGACAGATGAACACTGAAGCTTTCTTT. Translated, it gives CASSPGGQMNTEAFF.

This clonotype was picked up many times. The CDR3 is CASSDSGTGLIGYGYTF. Here the CDR3 DNA reads TGTGCCAGCAGTGACTCCGGGACAGGGCTTATTGGTTATGGCTACACCTTC. The chain is built from TRBV6-4 and TRBJ1-2, with 9 bases lining up with TRBD1. V lost 0 bases, J lost 5 bases, and 10 bases stayed unmatched. Germline loops: CDR1 MRHNA, CDR2 SNTAGT. The CDR3 totals 17 residues.

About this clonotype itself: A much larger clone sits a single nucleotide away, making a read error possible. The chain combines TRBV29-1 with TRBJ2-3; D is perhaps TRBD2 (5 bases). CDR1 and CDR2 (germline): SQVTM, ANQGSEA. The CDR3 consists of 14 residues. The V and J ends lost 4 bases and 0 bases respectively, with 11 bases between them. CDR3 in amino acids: CSVVRGASTDTQYF. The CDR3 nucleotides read TGCAGCGTTGTCCGGGGTGCTAGCACAGATACGCAGTATTTT.

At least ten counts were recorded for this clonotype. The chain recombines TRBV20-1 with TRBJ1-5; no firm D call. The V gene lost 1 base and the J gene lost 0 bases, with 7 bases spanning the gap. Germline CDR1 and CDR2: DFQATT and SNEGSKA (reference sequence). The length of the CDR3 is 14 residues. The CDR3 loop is CSARAEISNQPQHF. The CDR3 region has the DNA TGCAGTGCTAGAGCAGAGATTAGCAATCAGCCCCAGCATTTT.

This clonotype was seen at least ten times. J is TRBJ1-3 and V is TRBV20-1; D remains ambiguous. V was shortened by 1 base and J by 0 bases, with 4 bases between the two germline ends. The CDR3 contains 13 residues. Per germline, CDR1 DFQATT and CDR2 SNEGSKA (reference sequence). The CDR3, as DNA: TGCAGTGCTAGAGTGAGCTCTGGAAACACCATATATTTT. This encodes CSARVSSGNTIYF.

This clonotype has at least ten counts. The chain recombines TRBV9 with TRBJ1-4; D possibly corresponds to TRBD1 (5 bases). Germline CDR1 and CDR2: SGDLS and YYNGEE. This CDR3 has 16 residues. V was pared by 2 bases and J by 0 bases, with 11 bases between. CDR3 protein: CASSVGGVTTNEKLFF. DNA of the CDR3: TGTGCCAGCAGCGTGGGGGGGGTGACAACTAATGAAAAACTGTTTTTT. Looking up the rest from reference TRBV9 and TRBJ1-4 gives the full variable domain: DSGVTQTPKHLITATGQRVTLRCSPRSGDLSVYWYQQSLDQGLQFLIQYYNGEERAKGNILERFSAQQFPDLHSELNLSSLELGDSALYFCASSVGGVTTNEKLFFGSGTQLSVL.

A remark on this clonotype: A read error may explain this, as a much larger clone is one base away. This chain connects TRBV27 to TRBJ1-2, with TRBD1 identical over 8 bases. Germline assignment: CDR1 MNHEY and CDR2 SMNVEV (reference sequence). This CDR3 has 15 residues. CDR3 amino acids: CASSRTGTGPYGYPF. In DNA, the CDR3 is TGTGCCAGCAGTCGTACCGGGACAGGACCCTATGGCTACCCCTTC.

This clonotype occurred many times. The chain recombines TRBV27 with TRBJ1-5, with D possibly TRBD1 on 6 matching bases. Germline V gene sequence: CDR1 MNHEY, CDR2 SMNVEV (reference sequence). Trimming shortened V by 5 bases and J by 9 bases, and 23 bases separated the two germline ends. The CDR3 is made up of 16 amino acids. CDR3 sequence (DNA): TGTGCCAGCAGTCCACAAGGGGGAGGACTCGGGAGGCCCCAGCATTTT. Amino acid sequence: CASSPQGGGLGRPQHF.

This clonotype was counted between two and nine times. Here the CDR3 reads CASSLEIVTFF. CDR3 DNA sequence: TGTGCCAGCAGCTTAGAGATCGTAACTTTCTTT. This sequence joins TRBV7-8 and TRBJ1-1; D ambiguous. The ends were cut back, 1 base at V and 12 bases at J, with 9 bases in the middle. The germline gives CDR1 SGHVS, CDR2 FQNEAQ. CDR3 length: 11 amino acids.

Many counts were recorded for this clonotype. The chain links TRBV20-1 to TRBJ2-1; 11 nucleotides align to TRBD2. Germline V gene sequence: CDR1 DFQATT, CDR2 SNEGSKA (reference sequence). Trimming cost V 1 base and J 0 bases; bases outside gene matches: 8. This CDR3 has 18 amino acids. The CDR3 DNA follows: TGCAGTGCTAGAGTGGTTAGCGGGAGGGCCTTCTCCTACAATGAGCAGTTCTTC. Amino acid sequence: CSARVVSGRAFSYNEQFF.

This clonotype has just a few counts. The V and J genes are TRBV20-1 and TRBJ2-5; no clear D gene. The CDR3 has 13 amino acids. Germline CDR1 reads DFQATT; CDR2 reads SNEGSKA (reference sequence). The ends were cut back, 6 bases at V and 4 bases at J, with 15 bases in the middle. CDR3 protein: CSALPGYRETQYF. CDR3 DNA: TGCAGTGCCCTACCGGGCTACCGAGAGACCCAGTACTTC.

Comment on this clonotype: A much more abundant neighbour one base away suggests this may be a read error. The CDR3 reads CASSFSSCDTQYF. In DNA form, the CDR3 reads TGCGCCAGCAGCTTTTCTTCATGCGATACGCAGTATTTT. The chain combines TRBV5-1 with TRBJ2-3; D remains ambiguous. V was clipped by 2 bases and J by 6 bases, with 10 bases between them. This CDR3 comprises 13 residues. CDR1 SGHRS and CDR2 YFSETQ come from the germline V gene.

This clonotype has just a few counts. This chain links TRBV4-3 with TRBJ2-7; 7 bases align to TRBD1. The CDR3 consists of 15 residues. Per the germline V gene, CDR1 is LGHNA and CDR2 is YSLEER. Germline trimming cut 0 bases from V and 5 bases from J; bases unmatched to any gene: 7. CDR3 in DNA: TGCGCCAGCAGCCAAGATCCCCGACAGGGTAACGAGCAGTACTTC. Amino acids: CASSQDPRQGNEQYF.

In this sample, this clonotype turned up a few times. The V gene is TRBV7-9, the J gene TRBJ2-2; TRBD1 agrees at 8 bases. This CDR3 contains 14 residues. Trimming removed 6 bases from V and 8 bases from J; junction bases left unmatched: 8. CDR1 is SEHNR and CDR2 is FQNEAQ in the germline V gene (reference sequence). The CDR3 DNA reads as TGTGCCAGCAGGCCAACCCAGGGGGCGGGGGAGCTGTTTTTT. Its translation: CASRPTQGAGELFF. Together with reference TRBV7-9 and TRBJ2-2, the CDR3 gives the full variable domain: DTGVSQNPRHKITKRGQNVTFRCDPISEHNRLYWYRQTLGQGPEFLTYFQNEAQLEKSRLLSDRFSAERPKGSFSTLEIQRTEQGDSAMYLCASRPTQGAGELFFGEGSRLTVL.

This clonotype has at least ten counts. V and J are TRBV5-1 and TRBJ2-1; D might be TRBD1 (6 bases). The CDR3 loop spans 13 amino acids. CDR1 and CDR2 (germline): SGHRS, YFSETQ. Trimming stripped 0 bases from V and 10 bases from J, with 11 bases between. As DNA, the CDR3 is TGCGCCAGCAGCTTGGACAGGGTGGACGAGCAGTTCTTC. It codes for CASSLDRVDEQFF.

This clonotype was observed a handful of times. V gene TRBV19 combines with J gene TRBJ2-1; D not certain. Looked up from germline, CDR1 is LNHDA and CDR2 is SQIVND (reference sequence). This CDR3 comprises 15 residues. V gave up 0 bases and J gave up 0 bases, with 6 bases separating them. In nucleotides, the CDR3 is TGTGCCAGTAGTATAGAGGGTAGCTCCTACAATGAGCAGTTCTTC. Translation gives CASSIEGSSYNEQFF.

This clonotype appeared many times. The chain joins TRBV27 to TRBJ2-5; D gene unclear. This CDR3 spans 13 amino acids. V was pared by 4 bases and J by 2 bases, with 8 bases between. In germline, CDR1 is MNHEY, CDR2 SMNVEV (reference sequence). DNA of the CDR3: TGTGCCAGCAGTTCTATCTGGCAAGAGACCCAGTACTTC. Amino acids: CASSSIWQETQYF.

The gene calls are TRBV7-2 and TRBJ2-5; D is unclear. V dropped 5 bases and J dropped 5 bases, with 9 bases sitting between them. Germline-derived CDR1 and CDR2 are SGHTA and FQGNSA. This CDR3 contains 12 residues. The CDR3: CASSSRTETQYF. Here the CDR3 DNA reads TGTGCCAGCAGCAGTCGGACGGAGACCCAGTACTTC. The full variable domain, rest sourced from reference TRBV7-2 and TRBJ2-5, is GAGVSQSPSNKVTEKGKDVELRCDPISGHTALYWYRQSLGQGLEFLIYFQGNSAPDKSGLPSDRFSAERTGGSVSTLTIQRTQQEDSAVYLCASSSRTETQYFGPGTRLLVL.

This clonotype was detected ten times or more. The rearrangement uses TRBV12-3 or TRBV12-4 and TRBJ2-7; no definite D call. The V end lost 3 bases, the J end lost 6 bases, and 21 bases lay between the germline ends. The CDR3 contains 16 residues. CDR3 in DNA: TGTGCCAGCAGTTTTGCGCAAGAGTTCCCAAGGTTCGAGCAGTACTTC. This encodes CASSFAQEFPRFEQYF.

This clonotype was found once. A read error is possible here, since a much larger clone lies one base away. The CDR3 bases are TGTGCCAGCAGTTCTTTAGGTGGACAGTTTGAAGCTTCCTTT. Amino acid sequence: CASSSLGGQFEASF. The V call is TRBV28, the J call TRBJ1-1, with D tentatively TRBD1 (6 bases). The length of the CDR3 is 14 residues. In germline, CDR1 is MDHEN, CDR2 SYDVKM.

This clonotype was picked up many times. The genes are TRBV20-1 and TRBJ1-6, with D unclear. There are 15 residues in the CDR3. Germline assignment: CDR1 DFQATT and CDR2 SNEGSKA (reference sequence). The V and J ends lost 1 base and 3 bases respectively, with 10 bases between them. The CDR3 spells CSARGMEVYNSPLHF. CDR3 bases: TGCAGTGCTAGAGGGATGGAGGTCTATAATTCACCCCTCCACTTT.